Presented here are 2 T cell receptor beta chains from one specimen sequenced in a study of shared clonotypes between healthy human individuals. TCRdb keeps only in-frame clones here, not all; method: immunoSEQ multiplex PCR. Among over 400,000 clones, about 96% were seen once, and the ten largest hold about 0.06%. Material: naive CD4+ T cells sorted from blood. As to subset: CD45RA+ positively selected. These receptors were taken from a woman in her 30s in good health.

The chain uses TRBV5-1 and TRBJ1-2; TRBD1 matches 7 bases. Germline V lookup: CDR1 SGHRS, CDR2 YFSETQ. The CDR3 has 14 amino acids. V lost 2 bases to trimming and J lost 8 bases; unmatched junction nucleotides: 9. For the CDR3, the DNA is TGCGCCAGCAGCTTCACAGGGGAGGCGGGCGGCTACACCTTC. Amino acid sequence: CASSFTGEAGGYTF.

This clone was detected once. The V call is TRBV28, the J call TRBJ1-4, with TRBD1 identical over 9 bases. From germline, CDR1 is MDHEN and CDR2 SYDVKM. With 4 bases clipped from V and 7 bases from J, the junction kept 7 bases outside the gene matches. The CDR3 covers 15 residues. The CDR3 is CASSSPGQGSEKLFF. CDR3 sequence (DNA): TGTGCCAGCAGTTCTCCGGGACAGGGAAGTGAAAAACTGTTTTTT.